This T cell receptor (beta chain) was identified during a study of blood T cell repertoires in COVID-19 (TCRdb year 2020). In the study overall: Samples covering the acute and convalescent phases of COVID-19 were provided by collaborators in the United States, Italy and Spain. The material from the prospective study consisted of cDNA or gDNA derived from T cells, B-cell-depleted T cells, or PBMCs. Subjects who had been exposed to COVID-19, were actively infected with it, or had recovered from it provided the deeply sampled blood TCRbeta repertoires that made up the dataset. A freely available public database, intended as a resource for researchers studying the immune response to SARS-CoV-2, is where the repertoires were released. Samples came from the ongoing ImmuneRACE study (first 160 participants) plus 1,254 subjects from 6 global collaborators. Nearly every sample came with metadata listing a de-identified subject ID, COVID-19 status, age in years and sex. HLA class I and class II types, where available, came from metadata supplied by the sample provider rather than from assay-based typing. The research as a whole found: How much clinical and demographic metadata was included differed by source and by participant, and the metadata was provided uncurated.

One collaborating source in Seattle enrolled patients while the patients were actively infected and followed the patients over time throughout the course of disease. Whole blood was collected in K2EDTA tubes by collaborating institutions according to the institutions' own protocols. For TCRbeta analysis, collaborators shipped samples in one of three forms: frozen whole blood, isolated PBMCs, or DNA extracted from either of those sample types. Taken from the germline V gene, the CDR1 and CDR2 loops are SGHDT and YYEEEE. Ends trimmed: V by 4 bases, J by 3 bases; bases unmatched to a gene: 7. The CDR3 numbers 15 residues from cysteine through phenylalanine. Only the CDR3 region is kept as DNA, spanning 45 bases read in frame from base 1. A note on this clone: Its binding antigen is unknown. Base qualities are not recorded, but no much larger clone differs from it by a single base.

TCRbeta CDR3 regions were amplified from genomic DNA by means of the immunoSEQ Assay, a bias-controlled multiplex PCR. On the study's bioinformatics: The number of nucleated cells in each sample was estimated by amplification of reference gene primers within the assay. Sequence reads were collapsed and filtered to measure the absolute abundance of every unique TCRbeta CDR3 rearrangement. For each sample, productive Simpson clonality was calculated by taking the square root of Simpson's diversity index across productive rearrangements. Entries here come from immuneACCESS through TCRdb and include only in-frame sequences with V and J called. Some clones fail to appear in such tables; in the studies checked, an unresolved V gene covers under half of the shortfall, and the cause of the remainder is unknown. That table supplies the V and J calls and clone size; D and trimming were determined from the DNA. The sample table records about 210,000 clones; 70% to 90% of these occur just once. Approximately 2.4% of the sample goes to the ten largest clones.

The receptor comes from a woman aged 65 to 85 with COVID-19, enrolled during active disease. The chain employs TRBV5-6 and TRBJ1-1, and 9 junctional nucleotides match TRBD1. Source material: peripheral blood. This receptor has the CDR3 CASSIGTGRDTEAFF. The DNA is TGTGCCAGCAGCATTGGGACAGGGAGGGACACTGAAGCTTTCTTT.